The rows below give T cell receptor beta chains drawn from one sample of a study of OX40 agonist ivuxolimab in advanced cancers. Data came from immunoSEQ multiplex PCR; TCRdb stores just in-frame clones and leaves some out. The sample yields more than 60,000 clones, over 75% seen once. Here the sequenced sample was CD4+ or CD8+ T cells sorted from blood, taken in a trial of the OX40 agonist ivuxolimab. The receptors shown here come from an adult with an advanced solid tumor such as melanoma, head and neck, liver or kidney cancer. Each CDR3 is given with its conserved first and last residue. Each record gives: V gene, J gene, D gene, clone size, CDR3 protein, CDR3 DNA. D genes are given only for firm matches. Clone size is stated in some rows and not others, as once, few, many or a class when expanded.

v_gene: TRBV7-9; j_gene: TRBJ2-7; d_gene: -; abundance: -; CDR3aa: CASSLEQGGILMEQYF; CDR3nt: TGTGCCAGCAGCTTAGAACAGGGGGGGATACTAATGGAGCAGTACTTC
v_gene: TRBV18; j_gene: TRBJ2-3; d_gene: TRBD2; abundance: -; CDR3aa: CASSRTSGSGGPDTQYF; CDR3nt: TGTGCCAGCTCACGGACTAGCGGGAGTGGGGGGCCAGATACGCAGTATTTT
v_gene: TRBV9; j_gene: TRBJ1-2; d_gene: -; abundance: few; CDR3aa: CASSVGSLGGSGYTF; CDR3nt: TGTGCCAGCAGCGTAGGGTCGTTAGGGGGAAGTGGCTACACCTTC
v_gene: TRBV7-2; j_gene: TRBJ2-7; d_gene: -; abundance: -; CDR3aa: CASSLVVGESYEQYF; CDR3nt: TGTGCCAGCAGCTTAGTTGTCGGGGAAAGCTACGAGCAGTACTTC
v_gene: TRBV4-2; j_gene: TRBJ2-5; d_gene: TRBD2; abundance: -; CDR3aa: CASSQEGTSGETQYF; CDR3nt: TGTGCCAGCAGCCAAGAAGGAACTAGCGGAGAGACCCAGTACTTC
v_gene: TRBV6-1; j_gene: TRBJ2-1; d_gene: -; abundance: once; CDR3aa: CASSFGPFSYNEQFF; CDR3nt: TGTGCCAGCAGTTTCGGACCGTTCTCCTACAATGAGCAGTTCTTC
v_gene: TRBV28; j_gene: TRBJ1-2; d_gene: TRBD1; abundance: once; CDR3aa: CASSLGQRIYGYTF; CDR3nt: TGTGCCAGCAGTTTGGGACAGAGGATCTATGGCTACACCTTC
v_gene: TRBV7-2; j_gene: TRBJ2-2; d_gene: -; abundance: -; CDR3aa: CASSQPWRGELFF; CDR3nt: TGTGCCAGCAGCCAACCCTGGCGTGGGGAGCTGTTTTTT
v_gene: TRBV6-1; j_gene: TRBJ1-5; d_gene: -; abundance: -; CDR3aa: CASSEMNISNQPQHF; CDR3nt: TGTGCCAGCAGTGAAATGAACATTAGCAATCAGCCCCAGCATTTT
v_gene: TRBV4-1; j_gene: TRBJ2-5; d_gene: -; abundance: -; CDR3aa: CASSQVGTPETQYF; CDR3nt: TGCGCCAGCAGCCAAGTCGGTACCCCTGAGACCCAGTACTTC
v_gene: TRBV5-1; j_gene: TRBJ1-5; d_gene: -; abundance: once; CDR3aa: CASSLNGLSNQPQHF; CDR3nt: TGCGCCAGCAGCTTGAATGGATTGAGCAATCAGCCCCAGCATTTT
v_gene: TRBV4-1; j_gene: TRBJ2-5; d_gene: -; abundance: -; CDR3aa: CASSHANKGVETQYF; CDR3nt: TGCGCCAGCAGCCATGCGAACAAGGGTGTAGAGACCCAGTACTTC
v_gene: TRBV25-1; j_gene: TRBJ2-5; d_gene: -; abundance: -; CDR3aa: CASGYGETQYF; CDR3nt: TGTGCCAGCGGCTATGGGGAGACCCAGTACTTC
v_gene: TRBV18; j_gene: TRBJ1-5; d_gene: -; abundance: once; CDR3aa: CASSPLHNSNQPQHF; CDR3nt: TGTGCCAGCTCACCATTGCACAATAGCAATCAGCCCCAGCATTTT
v_gene: TRBV6-1; j_gene: TRBJ2-5; d_gene: -; abundance: few; CDR3aa: CASTSSGSETQYF; CDR3nt: TGTGCCAGCACCTCCTCCGGGAGTGAGACCCAGTACTTC
v_gene: TRBV9; j_gene: TRBJ2-5; d_gene: -; abundance: -; CDR3aa: CASSVDLDGETQYF; CDR3nt: TGTGCCAGCAGCGTAGACCTGGACGGGGAGACCCAGTACTTC
v_gene: TRBV5-4; j_gene: TRBJ2-5; d_gene: -; abundance: -; CDR3aa: CASSPRSGLRETQYF; CDR3nt: TGTGCCAGCAGCCCTCGGTCCGGGCTTCGGGAGACCCAGTACTTC
v_gene: TRBV6-5; j_gene: TRBJ1-3; d_gene: -; abundance: -; CDR3aa: CASTSANSGNTIYF; CDR3nt: TGTGCCAGCACCTCAGCCAACTCTGGAAACACCATATATTTT
v_gene: TRBV7-3; j_gene: TRBJ2-6; d_gene: -; abundance: -; CDR3aa: CASSFASGANVLTF; CDR3nt: TGTGCCAGCAGCTTCGCCTCTGGGGCCAACGTCCTGACTTTC
v_gene: TRBV11-2; j_gene: TRBJ1-5; d_gene: -; abundance: -; CDR3aa: CASSPRFWGGWSNQPQHF; CDR3nt: TGTGCCAGCAGCCCGAGGTTTTGGGGGGGCTGGAGCAATCAGCCCCAGCATTTT
v_gene: TRBV10-2; j_gene: TRBJ2-1; d_gene: TRBD2; abundance: -; CDR3aa: CATLKGVRAGENNEQFF; CDR3nt: TGCGCCACCTTGAAGGGGGTAAGAGCGGGGGAAAACAATGAGCAGTTCTTC
v_gene: TRBV16; j_gene: TRBJ2-7; d_gene: TRBD2; abundance: -; CDR3aa: CASSRTDGTSGIPEQYF; CDR3nt: TGTGCCAGCAGCCGAACAGACGGGACTAGCGGGATTCCCGAGCAGTACTTC
v_gene: TRBV19; j_gene: TRBJ2-4; d_gene: -; abundance: -; CDR3aa: CASSPTQSPGKNIQYF; CDR3nt: TGTGCCAGTAGTCCAACCCAGTCACCCGGCAAAAACATTCAGTACTTC
v_gene: TRBV2; j_gene: TRBJ1-1; d_gene: -; abundance: once; CDR3aa: CASTRQTENTEAFF; CDR3nt: TGTGCCAGCACGAGGCAAACAGAGAACACTGAAGCTTTCTTT
v_gene: TRBV4-3; j_gene: TRBJ2-2; d_gene: -; abundance: -; CDR3aa: CASSQGAARTANTGELFF; CDR3nt: TGCGCCAGCAGCCAAGGGGCCGCCAGGACCGCTAACACCGGGGAGCTGTTTTTT
v_gene: TRBV5-6; j_gene: TRBJ2-2; d_gene: -; abundance: -; CDR3aa: CASSLRQVITGELFF; CDR3nt: TGTGCCAGCAGCTTACGACAGGTTATCACCGGGGAGCTGTTTTTT
v_gene: TRBV11-2; j_gene: TRBJ2-1; d_gene: TRBD2; abundance: -; CDR3aa: CASSSLAGGPGNEQFF; CDR3nt: TGTGCCAGCAGTTCCCTAGCGGGAGGGCCGGGTAATGAGCAGTTCTTC
v_gene: TRBV7-9; j_gene: TRBJ2-3; d_gene: -; abundance: once; CDR3aa: CASSFRASTDTQYF; CDR3nt: TGTGCCAGCAGCTTTAGGGCTAGCACAGATACGCAGTATTTT
v_gene: TRBV28; j_gene: TRBJ1-6; d_gene: -; abundance: -; CDR3aa: CASSPRTLLRGLNSPLHF; CDR3nt: TGTGCCAGCAGTCCCCGGACCCTACTAAGGGGCCTTAATTCACCCCTCCACTTT
v_gene: TRBV7-7; j_gene: TRBJ2-1; d_gene: TRBD2; abundance: -; CDR3aa: CASSVLAGGLGDEQFF; CDR3nt: TGTGCCAGCAGCGTCCTAGCGGGAGGCCTGGGGGATGAGCAGTTCTTC
v_gene: TRBV28; j_gene: TRBJ1-1; d_gene: -; abundance: -; CDR3aa: CASVINKGGTEAFF; CDR3nt: TGTGCCAGCGTGATAAACAAGGGAGGGACTGAAGCTTTCTTT
v_gene: TRBV4-2; j_gene: TRBJ2-7; d_gene: TRBD1; abundance: -; CDR3aa: CASGSGQGDEQYF; CDR3nt: TGTGCCAGCGGGTCCGGACAGGGCGACGAGCAGTACTTC
v_gene: TRBV9; j_gene: TRBJ1-5; d_gene: -; abundance: -; CDR3aa: CASSVGEGYNQPQHF; CDR3nt: TGTGCCAGCAGCGTAGGGGAGGGTTACAATCAGCCCCAGCATTTT
v_gene: TRBV2; j_gene: TRBJ2-3; d_gene: -; abundance: -; CDR3aa: CASSSGGGTQYF; CDR3nt: TGTGCCAGCAGTTCCGGGGGTGGTACGCAGTATTTT
v_gene: TRBV6-5; j_gene: TRBJ2-3; d_gene: TRBD1; abundance: few; CDR3aa: CASSRTGGGSDTQYF; CDR3nt: TGTGCCAGCAGCAGGACAGGGGGCGGTTCAGATACGCAGTATTTT
v_gene: TRBV5-4; j_gene: TRBJ1-1; d_gene: -; abundance: -; CDR3aa: CASSFDPNTEAFF; CDR3nt: TGTGCCAGCAGCTTCGATCCGAACACTGAAGCTTTCTTT
v_gene: TRBV5-4; j_gene: TRBJ2-1; d_gene: -; abundance: -; CDR3aa: CASSLGHGLIYNEQFF; CDR3nt: TGTGCCAGCAGCTTGGGTCACGGACTGATCTACAATGAGCAGTTCTTC
v_gene: TRBV11-2; j_gene: TRBJ2-2; d_gene: -; abundance: -; CDR3aa: CASSNGGTGELFF; CDR3nt: TGTGCCAGCAGCAATGGCGGAACCGGGGAGCTGTTTTTT
v_gene: TRBV9; j_gene: TRBJ1-5; d_gene: -; abundance: few; CDR3aa: CASSVEVAERQPQHF; CDR3nt: TGTGCCAGCAGCGTAGAAGTGGCCGAGAGACAGCCCCAGCATTTT
v_gene: TRBV29-1; j_gene: TRBJ2-1; d_gene: TRBD2; abundance: -; CDR3aa: CSGVGTSGGSYNEQFF; CDR3nt: TGCAGCGGCGTAGGGACTAGCGGGGGATCCTACAATGAGCAGTTCTTC
v_gene: TRBV6-5; j_gene: TRBJ2-7; d_gene: -; abundance: few; CDR3aa: CASSYLSGAEQYF; CDR3nt: TGTGCCAGCAGTTATCTCTCCGGGGCCGAGCAGTACTTC
v_gene: TRBV4-1; j_gene: TRBJ2-7; d_gene: TRBD2; abundance: -; CDR3aa: CASSQDQARVASGSTYEQYF; CDR3nt: TGCGCCAGCAGCCAAGACCAGGCGAGGGTTGCAAGCGGGAGCACCTACGAGCAGTACTTC
v_gene: TRBV6-6; j_gene: TRBJ1-3; d_gene: -; abundance: once; CDR3aa: CASSYSLGTGNTIYF; CDR3nt: TGTGCCAGCAGTTACTCTTTAGGGACTGGAAACACCATATATTTT
v_gene: TRBV6-1; j_gene: TRBJ1-2; d_gene: TRBD1; abundance: once; CDR3aa: CASSETGQGLRGYTF; CDR3nt: TGTGCCAGCAGTGAAACGGGACAGGGTTTGCGGGGCTACACCTTC
v_gene: TRBV28; j_gene: TRBJ2-5; d_gene: -; abundance: once; CDR3aa: CASSFRVGGFRETQYF; CDR3nt: TGTGCCAGCAGTTTTCGCGTCGGAGGGTTCAGGGAGACCCAGTACTTC
v_gene: TRBV11-3; j_gene: TRBJ2-7; d_gene: TRBD1; abundance: -; CDR3aa: CASSPFGTGQYEQYF; CDR3nt: TGTGCCAGCAGCCCTTTTGGGACAGGGCAATACGAGCAGTACTTC
v_gene: TRBV18; j_gene: TRBJ2-1; d_gene: TRBD2; abundance: once; CDR3aa: CASSPPGTSGRNEQFF; CDR3nt: TGTGCCAGCTCACCACCAGGGACTAGCGGGAGGAATGAGCAGTTCTTC
v_gene: TRBV28; j_gene: TRBJ1-2; d_gene: -; abundance: -; CDR3aa: CASSRLNYGYTF; CDR3nt: TGTGCCAGCAGTCGACTTAACTATGGCTACACCTTC
v_gene: TRBV5-1; j_gene: TRBJ2-1; d_gene: TRBD1; abundance: once; CDR3aa: CASSLQGSSDNEQFF; CDR3nt: TGCGCCAGCAGCTTACAGGGGTCCTCGGACAATGAGCAGTTCTTC
v_gene: TRBV7-2; j_gene: TRBJ2-7; d_gene: -; abundance: -; CDR3aa: CASSATLLSYEQYF; CDR3nt: TGTGCCAGCAGCGCGACGTTACTCTCCTACGAGCAGTACTTC
v_gene: TRBV11-2; j_gene: TRBJ1-5; d_gene: -; abundance: -; CDR3aa: CASSLAPDQPQHF; CDR3nt: TGTGCCAGCAGCTTAGCCCCGGATCAGCCCCAGCATTTT
v_gene: TRBV6-6; j_gene: TRBJ1-3; d_gene: TRBD1; abundance: -; CDR3aa: CASSYGLGQGGNTIYF; CDR3nt: TGTGCCAGCAGTTACGGACTGGGACAGGGAGGAAACACCATATATTTT